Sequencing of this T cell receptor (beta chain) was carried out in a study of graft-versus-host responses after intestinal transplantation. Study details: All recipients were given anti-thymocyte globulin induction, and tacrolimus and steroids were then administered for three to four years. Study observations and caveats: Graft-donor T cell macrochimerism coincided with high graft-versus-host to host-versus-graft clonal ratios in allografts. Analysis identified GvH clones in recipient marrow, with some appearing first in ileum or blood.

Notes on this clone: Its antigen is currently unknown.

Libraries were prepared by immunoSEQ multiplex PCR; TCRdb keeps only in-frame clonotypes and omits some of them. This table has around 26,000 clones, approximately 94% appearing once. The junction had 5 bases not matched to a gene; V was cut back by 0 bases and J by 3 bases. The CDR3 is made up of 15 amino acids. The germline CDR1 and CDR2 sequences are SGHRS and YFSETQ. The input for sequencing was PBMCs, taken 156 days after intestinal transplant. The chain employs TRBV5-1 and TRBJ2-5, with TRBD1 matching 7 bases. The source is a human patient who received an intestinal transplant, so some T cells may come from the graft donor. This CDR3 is CASSLAGTDKETQYF. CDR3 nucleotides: TGCGCCAGCAGCTTGGCCGGGACAGACAAAGAGACCCAGTACTTC.